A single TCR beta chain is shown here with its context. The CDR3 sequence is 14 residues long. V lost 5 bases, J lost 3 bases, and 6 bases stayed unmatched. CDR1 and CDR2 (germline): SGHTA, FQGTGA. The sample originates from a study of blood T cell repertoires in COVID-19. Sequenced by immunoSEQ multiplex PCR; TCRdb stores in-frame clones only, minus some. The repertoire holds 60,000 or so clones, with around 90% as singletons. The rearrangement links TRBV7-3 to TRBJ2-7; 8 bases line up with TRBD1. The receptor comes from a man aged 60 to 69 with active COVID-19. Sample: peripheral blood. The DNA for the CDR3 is TGTGCCAGCAGCCCCGGCGGACAGGGCTACGAGCAGTACTTC. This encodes CASSPGGQGYEQYF.